This entry is about one T cell receptor (beta chain). These data are taken from a study of blood T cell repertoires in COVID-19. On the study more broadly: Donors in the United States, Italy and Spain gave samples during acute or convalescent COVID-19. From T cells, B-cell-depleted T cells, or PBMCs came the material, which was cDNA or gDNA.

As processed by the authors: From reference gene primer amplification, estimates of nucleated cell counts were derived. Sequencing was performed with immunoSEQ multiplex PCR; in TCRdb, only in-frame clones are kept and a portion is missing. V and J calls and clone size follow that table, whereas D and trimming were derived from the DNA. Altogether 250,000 or so clones are present, approximately 86% being singletons, with the ten largest covering around 6.4%. From germline, CDR1 is SGHDN and CDR2 FVKESK. The CDR3 loop spans 14 amino acids. V was pared by 2 bases and J by 7 bases, with 12 bases between.

The sequence was collected from a woman in her sixties or seventies with active or convalescent COVID-19. J is TRBJ1-5 and V is TRBV14; no firm D call. The sequencing input was peripheral blood. CDR3 amino acids: CASSQSGVGQPQHF. The CDR3 nucleotides are TGTGCCAGCAGCCAATCCGGGGTTGGACAGCCCCAGCATTTT.